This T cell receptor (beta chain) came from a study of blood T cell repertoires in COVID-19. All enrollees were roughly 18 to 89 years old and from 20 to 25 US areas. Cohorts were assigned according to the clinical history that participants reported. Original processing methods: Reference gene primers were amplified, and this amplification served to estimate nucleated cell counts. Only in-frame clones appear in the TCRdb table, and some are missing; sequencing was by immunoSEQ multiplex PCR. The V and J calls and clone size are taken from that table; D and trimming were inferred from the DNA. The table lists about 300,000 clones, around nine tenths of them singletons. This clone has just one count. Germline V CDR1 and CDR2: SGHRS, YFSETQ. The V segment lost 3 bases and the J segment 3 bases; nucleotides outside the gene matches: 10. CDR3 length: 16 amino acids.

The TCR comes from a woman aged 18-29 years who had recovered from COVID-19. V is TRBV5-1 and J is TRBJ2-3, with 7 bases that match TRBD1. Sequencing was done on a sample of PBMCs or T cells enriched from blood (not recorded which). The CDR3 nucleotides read TGCGCCAGCAGCTCTAAAGTAACACAGGGGACAGATACGCAGTATTTT. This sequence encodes CASSSKVTQGTDTQYF.